A single sample gave rise to the 17 T cell receptor beta chains below, sequenced in a study of tumor and adjacent non-tumor tissue in lung cancer. Three rounds of nested PCR, following a modified ARM-PCR protocol, produced the TCRbeta library. TCRdb called the multiplex PCR reads again in MiXCR, with one record for every CDR3 protein. The profile shows around 200,000 distinct CDR3 sequences, over 55% of them singletons. The template was RNA from unsorted bulk tissue. Input material: lung tumor tissue. The receptors derive from a man in his fifties or sixties with non-small cell lung cancer.

Details on this clonotype: The conserved final phenylalanine or tryptophan is absent from the CDR3, which likely points to a read error. The chain has TRBV20-1 and TRBJ2-7, with D perhaps matching TRBD1 or TRBD2 (5 bases each). Germline V gene lookup returns CDR1 DFQATT and CDR2 SNEGSKA (reference sequence). CDR3 length: 11 amino acids. As DNA, the CDR3 is TGCAGTACTAGGGACCTATACGAGCAGTACTTA. Encoded protein: CSTRDLYEQYL.

Concerning this clonotype itself: The junction departs from germline at one end; a sequencing error may be responsible. The J gene is TRBJ1-2, the V gene TRBV29-1; D gene unclear. The CDR3 consists of 12 residues. CDR1 and CDR2 (germline): SQVTM, ANQGSEA. The CDR3 spells CSVEAAAYGYNF. CDR3 sequence (DNA): TGCAGCGTTGAAGCGGCAGCTTATGGCTACAACTTC.

Note on this clonotype: Mismatch with germline at one junction end may stem from a read error. The chain combines TRBV5-4 with TRBJ2-3; tentative D call: TRBD1 (5 bases). The CDR3 has 13 residues. Germline V lookup: CDR1 SGHNT, CDR2 YYREEE (reference sequence). In DNA, the CDR3 is TGTGCCCGCAGCTTCACAGGTGAAGATACGCAGTATTTT. It specifies CARSFTGEDTQYF.

The chain recombines TRBV20-1 with TRBJ2-3; D not resolved. Germline V gene data show CDR1 as DFQATT and CDR2 as SNEGSKA (reference sequence). The CDR3 runs to 14 residues. Deletions cut 7 bases from V and 4 bases from J, with 18 bases between. The CDR3 sequence is CSVGRRPGADTQYF. CDR3 nucleotide sequence: TGCAGTGTTGGCCGGAGACCCGGCGCAGATACGCAGTATTTT.

At least ten counts were recorded for this clonotype. The chain recombines TRBV5-6 with TRBJ2-3; D is unclear. Germline V gene sequence: CDR1 SGHDT, CDR2 YYEEEE. The CDR3 covers 13 residues. V was trimmed by 3 bases and J by 0 bases, leaving 5 bases between them. CDR3 sequence reads: CASSSYSTDTQYF. CDR3 sequence (DNA): TGTGCCAGCAGCTCTTATAGCACAGATACGCAGTATTTT.

The count of this clonotype is one. The junction does not match germline at one end; this may be a read error. The rearrangement links TRBV6-6 to TRBJ2-2, with a possible D match to TRBD1 (6 bases). Germline V gives CDR1 MNHNY, CDR2 SVGAGI (reference sequence). CDR3 size: 16 residues. The CDR3 coding sequence is TGTGCCAGCACTTACACAAGGCCCCGGGACACCGGGGACCTGTTTTTT. Translated: CASTYTRPRDTGDLFF.

About this clonotype itself: The conserved closing phenylalanine or tryptophan is absent in this CDR3, likely reflecting a read error. This chain joins TRBV20-1 and TRBJ1-1, with D unresolved. CDR3 length: 13 residues. Germline V CDR1 and CDR2: DFQATT, SNEGSKA (reference sequence). The CDR3 is CSARDGMNTAAFL. As DNA, the CDR3 is TGCAGTGCTAGAGATGGGATGAACACTGCAGCTTTCCTT.

The rearrangement links TRBV5-4 to TRBJ2-7; TRBD2 aligns across 8 bases. The V gene's germline CDR1 is SGHNT and CDR2 YYREEE (reference sequence). This CDR3 region has 16 residues. With 4 bases clipped from V and 7 bases from J, the junction kept 16 bases outside the gene matches. The CDR3 sequence: CASSLVMQRETREQYF. CDR3 bases: TGTGCCAGCAGCCTGGTTATGCAGCGGGAGACGAGAGAGCAGTACTTC.

This clonotype has ten or more counts. The chain is built from TRBV6-5 and TRBJ2-1; D call uncertain. The ends were cut back, 2 bases at V and 7 bases at J, with 9 bases in the middle. Germline lookup yields CDR1 MNHEY and CDR2 SVGAGI. The CDR3 length is 13 residues. The CDR3 DNA reads TGTGCCAGCAGTTACATGGGGTGGAATGAGCAGTTCTTC. It codes for CASSYMGWNEQFF.

A word on this clonotype: A much larger clone differs from this one at a single base, so this may be a read error. The gene calls are TRBV5-5 and TRBJ2-1, with TRBD1 identical over 8 bases. From germline, CDR1 is SGHKS and CDR2 YYEKEE (reference sequence). This CDR3 is 15 amino acids long. The CDR3 is CVSRRRQGTYNEQFF. The CDR3 DNA sequence: TGTGTCAGCAGACGGAGACAGGGGACCTACAATGAGCAGTTCTTC.

A word on this clonotype: Possible read error: a much larger clone is one base away. J is TRBJ2-2 and V is TRBV20-1; D possibly corresponds to TRBD2 (5 bases). The CDR3 length is 13 residues. Germline CDR1 and CDR2: DFQATT and SNEGSKA (reference sequence). CDR3 residues: CSTRRPNTGELFF. The DNA of the CDR3 is TGCAGTACTAGGCGGCCGAACACCGGGGAGCTGTTTTTT.

As concerns this clonotype: One end of the junction fails to match germline, which may point to a read error. The chain combines TRBV6-1 with TRBJ1-6, with a tentative D call TRBD1 (6 bases). CDR1 is MNHNS, CDR2 SASEGT, per germline. CDR3 length: 15 amino acids. The CDR3 sequence is CTSREGGTGNSPLHF. The CDR3 DNA is TGTACCAGCAGGGAGGGAGGCACAGGGAATTCACCCCTCCACTTT.

A remark on this clonotype: This CDR3 is missing its conserved last phenylalanine or tryptophan, likely due to a read error. Because the CDR3's place on the DNA is in doubt, the DNA is left out and the CDR3 is given as listed by TCRdb. This chain joins TRBV11-2 and TRBJ1-6; TRBD1, the table's D call, was not compared with the DNA. Germline V gives CDR1 SGHAT, CDR2 FQNNGV. The CDR3 has 16 amino acids, counting both end residues. CDR3 in amino acids: CASSLRQDRSYSPLYL.

Note on this clonotype: Compared with germline, one end of the junction differs, possibly owing to a read error. The gene calls are TRBV29-1 and TRBJ1-5; TRBD1 is a possible D gene (5 bases). The CDR3 covers 14 residues. Germline loops: CDR1 SQVTM, CDR2 ANQGSEA. The CDR3 bases are TGTAGCGTTAGGGCTGGTGGGGGAAGTCAGCCCCAACATTTT. Protein sequence: CSVRAGGGSQPQHF.

Concerning this clonotype itself: This sequence may be a read error, since a much larger clone differs from it by one base. The J gene is TRBJ2-1, the V gene TRBV12-5; 10 nucleotides align to TRBD2. The J call may be in error: the DNA end matches TRBJ2-7 better. The CDR3 has 13 residues. CDR1 LGHNT and CDR2 FRNRAP come from the germline V gene. The CDR3 protein is CASRTSGVSGQYF. Here the CDR3 DNA reads TGTGCCAGTCGAACTAGCGGGGTTAGCGGGCAGTACTTC.

This clonotype was seen just once. The V and J genes are TRBV11-2 and TRBJ2-1; D call uncertain. V was shortened by 2 bases and J by 8 bases, with 7 bases between the two germline ends. Germline CDR1 SGHAT, CDR2 FQNNGV. The CDR3 is 12 residues long. CDR3 residues: CASSLTWDEQFF. CDR3 nucleotide sequence: TGTGCCAGCAGCTTAACATGGGATGAGCAGTTCTTC.

The V gene is TRBV6-5, the J gene TRBJ2-6, with TRBD1 matching over 8 bases. The CDR3 extends over 18 amino acids. The trim removed 4 bases at V and 0 bases at J, leaving 8 bases unmatched. Looked up from germline, CDR1 is MNHEY and CDR2 is SVGAGI. CDR3 coding DNA: TGTGCCAGCAGTTTCCTACAGGGGGGTTTCTCTGGGGCCAACGTCCTGACTTTC. Encoded protein: CASSFLQGGFSGANVLTF.